The text below deals with one T cell receptor beta chain. The data derive from a study of T cell responses to AZD1222 COVID-19 vaccine. The V end lost 6 bases, the J end lost 4 bases, and 10 bases lay between the germline ends. Germline V CDR1 and CDR2: MNHEY, SMNVEV (reference sequence). The CDR3 runs to 13 residues. Libraries were prepared by immunoSEQ multiplex PCR; TCRdb keeps only in-frame clonotypes and omits some of them. The sample carries 85,000 to 100,000 clones, 80% to 90% recorded once. This rearrangement joins TRBV27 to TRBJ1-5; no clear D gene. This specimen consisted of peripheral blood, obtained on day 0 of AZD1222 vaccination. The clonotype comes from an adult in good health. Here the CDR3 reads CASSPSHNQPQHF. DNA of the CDR3: TGTGCCAGCAGCCCCTCTCATAATCAGCCCCAGCATTTT.